One sample yielded the 16 T cell receptor gamma chains listed below, sequenced in a study of in vitro expanded adult blood gammadelta T cells. TCRdb reran clone calling via CATT on the 5' RACE reads. The sample includes hundreds of gamma-chain clones, approximately 8.1% of them seen just once. Specified treatment: AbnobaViscum Pini, a non-fermented European mistletoe (Viscum album, pine host) extract drug, around 910 ug/mL. After expansion, live CD3+ TCRgammadelta+ Vgamma9+ Vdelta2+ T cells were FACS-sorted. Before expansion, PBMC got 1000 ug/mL AbnobaViscum P for one day and were washed three times. Expansion lasted roughly 15 days, and IL-2 was replenished every 3 to 4 days. Their cognate antigens are unknown. This specimen was gamma-delta T cells from peripheral blood expanded in culture, taken from an in vitro culture stimulated with Abnoba P. These receptors came from an adult in good health.

The V call is TRGV9, the J call TRGJP. With V trimmed by 0 bases and J by 9 bases, 2 bases remained unmatched. CDR3 size: 15 residues. Germline V lookup: CDR1 GITISATS, CDR2 ISYDGTV (reference sequence). The CDR3 DNA reads TGTGCCTTGTGGGAGGTGGGGTTGGGCAAAAAAATCAAGGTATTT. This gives the protein CALWEVGLGKKIKVF.

Regarding this clone: A much larger clone lies a single base off, so this may be a read error. The V and J genes are TRGV9 and TRGJP. The J gene comes from matching the DNA to germline here; TCRdb lacks it. Looked up from germline, CDR1 is GITISATS and CDR2 is ISYDGTV (reference sequence). J gave up 7 bases and V 0 bases, and 3 bases lay outside the gene matches. The CDR3 loop spans 16 amino acids. The CDR3 loop reads CALWEVRELGKKIKVF. The DNA for the CDR3 is TGTGCCTTGTGGGAGGTGAGGGAGTTGGGCAAAAAAATCAAGGTATTT.

Notes on this clone: A read error is likely here: a far larger clone is one base away. This rearrangement joins TRGV9 to TRGJP. The CDR3 loop spans 16 amino acids. The germline CDR1 and CDR2 sequences are GITISATS and ISYDGTV (reference sequence). V dropped 3 bases and J dropped 5; count of bases not matched to a gene: 4. DNA for the CDR3: TGTGCCTTGTGGGAGACAAAAGAGTTGGGCAAAAAAATCAAGGTATTT. It specifies CALWETKELGKKIKVF.

Comments on this clone: TCRdb records a much larger clone's protein for this DNA, with a difference at residue 3 that likely arises from a read error; the protein given is the translation of the DNA. V usage is TRGV4 and J usage is TRGJ1 or TRGJ2. No J segment appears in TCRdb, so it was assigned here by matching the sequence to germline. Germline lookup yields CDR1 EGSTGY and CDR2 YDSYTSSV. This CDR3 is 9 amino acids long. The CDR3 reads CANWDRKLF. The CDR3 DNA sequence: TGTGCCAACTGGGATCGGAAACTCTTT.

By share, this clone ranks as large. The V and J genes are TRGV9 and TRGJP. V dropped 4 bases and J dropped 6; count of bases not matched to a gene: 6. The CDR3 extends over 16 amino acids. The germline V gene has CDR1 GITISATS and CDR2 ISYDGTV (reference sequence). The CDR3 is CALWDLRELGKKIKVF. For the CDR3, the DNA is TGTGCCTTGTGGGATCTAAGAGAGTTGGGCAAAAAAATCAAGGTATTT.

This clone is labeled large. Other DNA sequences within the sample encode an identical CDR3. V usage is TRGV9 and J usage is TRGJP. The length of the CDR3 is 16 residues. Trimming cost V 0 bases and J 7 bases; bases outside gene matches: 3. Germline V gives CDR1 GITISATS, CDR2 ISYDGTV (reference sequence). CDR3: CALWEVGELGKKIKVF. As DNA, the CDR3 is TGTGCCTTGTGGGAGGTGGGTGAGTTGGGCAAAAAAATCAAGGTATTT.

By frequency in the sample, this clone is large. The chain couples TRGV10 to TRGJP1. The J gene, missing from TCRdb, was assigned here through DNA to germline matching. TRGV10 is annotated as an ORF whose role is uncertain. This CDR3 is 14 amino acids long. The junction had 4 bases not matched to a gene; V was cut back by 8 bases and J by 0 bases. CDR3 residues: CAAWGHTTGWFKIF. DNA for the CDR3: TGTGCTGCGTGGGGCCATACCACTGGTTGGTTCAAGATATTT.

This clone was seen more than once but under ten times. With only one base between it and a far larger clone, this is likely a read error. V and J are TRGV9 and TRGJP. Per the germline V gene, CDR1 is GITISATS and CDR2 is ISYDGTV (reference sequence). This CDR3 has 16 residues. The CDR3 region has the DNA TGTGCCTTGTGGGAGGTGACAGAGTTGGGCAAAGAAATCAAGGTATTT. Its translation is CALWEVTELGKEIKVF.

This clone was picked up a small number of times. This sequence is one base from a far larger clone and is likely a read error. Other nucleotide sequences from this sample produce the same CDR3. The CDR3 protein is CALWEVRELGKKIKVF. CDR3 DNA: TGTGCCTTGTGGGAGGTGAGAGAGTTGGGCAAAAAAATCAAGGTATTT. This rearrangement joins TRGV9 to TRGJP. V was clipped by 0 bases and J by 6 bases; unmatched bases: 2. Germline CDR1 GITISATS, CDR2 ISYDGTV (reference sequence). The CDR3 is made up of 16 amino acids.

By proportion, this clone is large (0.1 to 1%). In DNA, the CDR3 is TGTGCCAACCTGGGATCCCCCATTTATTATAAGAAACTCTTT. This translates into CANLGSPIYYKKLF. The chain joins TRGV4 to TRGJ1 or TRGJ2. This CDR3 region has 14 residues. After removal of 11 bases from V and 3 bases from J, the junction contained 16 bases not matched to a gene. CDR1 EGSTGY and CDR2 YDSYTSSV come from the germline V gene.

By share, this clone counts as hyperexpanded. The chain combines TRGV9 with TRGJP. The V segment lost 4 bases and the J segment 4 bases; nucleotides outside the gene matches: 4. CDR1 and CDR2 (germline): GITISATS, ISYDGTV (reference sequence). The CDR3 has 16 amino acids. CDR3 DNA sequence: TGTGCCTTGTGGGACCACCAAGAGTTGGGCAAAAAAATCAAGGTATTT. Its protein product is CALWDHQELGKKIKVF.

Comments on this clone: The DNA is left out, because the CDR3 cannot be placed on it with certainty; the CDR3 is given as TCRdb lists it. Here the V gene is TRGV4, but the J gene went uncalled. The CDR3 is 32 amino acids in total, end residues counted. CDR1 is EGSTGY and CDR2 is YDSYTSSV in the germline V gene. CDR3 region: CATWDGRVIIRNSLAVEQHLLSQVSIGRIQHF.

Notes on this clone: With a much larger clone just one base away, this may be a read error. The sample contains more than one DNA sequence encoding this CDR3. The chain combines TRGV9 with TRGJP. After removal of 2 bases from V and 4 bases from J, the junction contained 2 bases not matched to a gene. Germline assignment: CDR1 GITISATS and CDR2 ISYDGTV (reference sequence). The CDR3 spans 16 residues. CDR3 DNA: TGTGCCTTGTGGGAGGGACAAGAGTTGGGCAAAAAAATCAAGGTATTT. It codes for CALWEGQELGKKIKVF.

By share, this clone counts as large. This chain links TRGV9 with TRGJP. The CDR3 loop spans 15 amino acids. Per the germline V gene, CDR1 is GITISATS and CDR2 is ISYDGTV (reference sequence). V shed 6 bases and J 4 bases; nucleotides not matched to a gene: 3. The CDR3 is CALWSQELGKKIKVF. The CDR3 DNA reads as TGTGCCTTGTGGAGTCAAGAGTTGGGCAAAAAAATCAAGGTATTT.

This clone is large (0.1 to 1%) in the sample. The chain links TRGV9 to TRGJP. The CDR3 runs to 16 residues. CDR1 is GITISATS, CDR2 ISYDGTV, per germline (reference sequence). The V gene end was trimmed by 4 bases and the J gene end by 4 bases; junction bases not matched to a gene: 4. CDR3 sequence reads: CALWEPQELGKKIKVF. Here the CDR3 DNA reads TGTGCCTTGTGGGAACCCCAAGAGTTGGGCAAAAAAATCAAGGTATTT.

A remark on this clone: Given a far larger clone just one base away, this is likely a sequencing read error. The rearrangement links TRGV9 to TRGJP. Germline V gene data show CDR1 as GITISATS and CDR2 as ISYDGTV (reference sequence). This CDR3 contains 16 residues. V was clipped by 1 base and J by 8 bases; unmatched bases: 5. For the CDR3, the DNA is TGTGCCTTGTGGGAGGTTAAACAGTTGGGCAAAAAAATCAAGGTATTT. Translation: CALWEVKQLGKKIKVF.